The rows below give T cell receptor beta chains drawn from one sample of a study of T-cell reconstitution after alpha-beta-depleted transplantation in children. Each CDR3 protein is one row after TCRdb ran MiXCR on the PCR reads. Of around 670,000 distinct CDR3 sequences listed, around 14% are singletons. Source: PBMCs, taken before TCRalphabeta/CD19-depleted stem cell transplant. These receptors came from a girl aged 2 to 10 with congenital amegakaryocytic thrombocytopenia, due to receive a stem cell transplant. The CDR3 runs from the conserved cysteine through the conserved F or W. The order of the fields is V gene, D gene, J gene, clone size, CDR3 protein, CDR3 DNA. The D gene is left open where the match is weak. Clone size, where shown, is once, few, many, or a class for clones that have expanded.

>TRBV6-2/TRBV6-3|.|TRBJ2-1|many
CASRTPTYTSSYNEQFF
TGTGCCAGCAGGACTCCCACCTATACGAGCTCCTACAATGAGCAGTTCTTC
>TRBV5-1|TRBD2|TRBJ2-1|.
CASSLRGSGIEEANEQFF
TGCGCCAGCAGCTTGAGGGGCAGCGGGATAGAGGAGGCCAATGAGCAGTTCTTC
>TRBV20-1|.|TRBJ2-7|many
CSASPGFRSEQYF
TGCAGTGCTAGCCCGGGGTTCCGTAGCGAGCAGTACTTC
>TRBV20-1|TRBD2|TRBJ2-3|many
CSAPWWRSGSFSRTDTQYF
TGCAGTGCTCCTTGGTGGAGGAGCGGGAGTTTCTCGAGGACAGATACGCAGTATTTT
>TRBV20-1|TRBD2|TRBJ2-7|many
CSAADLLAGEDEQYF
TGCAGTGCTGCAGATCTTCTAGCGGGAGAAGACGAGCAGTACTTC
>TRBV7-2|TRBD2|TRBJ2-7|many
CASSLVGLAEVYEQYF
TGTGCCAGCAGCTTAGTGGGACTAGCGGAGGTCTACGAGCAGTACTTC
>TRBV18|.|TRBJ1-5|few
CASSPTQAGGNQPQHF
TGTGCCAGCTCCCCAACCCAGGCAGGGGGCAATCAGCCCCAGCATTTT
>TRBV20-1|.|TRBJ2-7|many
CSASSTVYEQYF
TGCAGTGCTAGTTCGACAGTCTACGAGCAGTACTTC
>TRBV2|.|TRBJ2-1|many
CASSENSFYNEQFF
TGTGCCAGCAGTGAAAACTCCTTCTACAATGAGCAGTTCTTC
>TRBV10-3|.|TRBJ2-7|.
CAIRPSQQIHEQYF
TGTGCCATCAGGCCGTCCCAACAAATCCACGAGCAGTACTTC
>TRBV20-1|.|TRBJ2-2|many
CSASGSDWTGELFF
TGCAGTGCTAGCGGGAGCGATTGGACCGGGGAGCTGTTTTTT
>TRBV4-1|TRBD1|TRBJ2-2|few
CASSQDRGRAGQGNTGELFF
TGCGCCAGCAGCCAAGATCGCGGCAGGGCAGGACAGGGGAACACCGGGGAGCTGTTTTTT
>TRBV7-9|.|TRBJ1-1|many
CASSSYRENTEAFF
TGTGCCAGCAGCTCGTACAGGGAGAACACTGAAGCTTTCTTT
>TRBV5-1|TRBD1|TRBJ2-7|.
CASSARPGQGLSEQYF
TGCGCCAGCAGCGCACGCCCGGGACAGGGGTTAAGCGAGCAGTACTTC
>TRBV28|.|TRBJ2-5|once
CASSWTVGETQYF
TGTGCCAGCAGCTGGACAGTTGGGGAGACCCAGTACTTC
>TRBV5-1|.|TRBJ2-1|many
CASRALGGGNEQFF
TGCGCCAGCAGAGCCCTAGGAGGAGGCAATGAGCAGTTCTTC
>TRBV20-1|TRBD1|TRBJ1-1|many
CSARHRGNTEAFF
TGCAGTGCTAGGCACAGGGGGAACACTGAAGCTTTCTTT
>TRBV19|.|TRBJ2-3|.
CASTPGEENLWTQYF
TGTGCCAGTACTCCGGGGGAAGAGAACCTCTGGACGCAGTATTTT
>TRBV7-6|TRBD2|TRBJ2-3|many
CASSLVTSGSATQYF
TGTGCCAGCAGCTTGGTTACTAGCGGGAGCGCTACGCAGTATTTT
>TRBV20-1|TRBD2|TRBJ2-7|.
CSARGEGNSYEQYF
TGCAGTGCTAGAGGGGAGGGGAATTCCTACGAGCAGTACTTC
>TRBV4-2|.|TRBJ2-1|.
CASSQRWGNEQFF
TGTGCCAGCAGCCAACGTTGGGGCAATGAGCAGTTCTTC
>TRBV18|TRBD1|TRBJ1-1|many
CASSPNRGHTEAFF
TGTGCCAGCTCGCCGAACAGGGGGCACACTGAAGCTTTCTTT
>TRBV20-1|TRBD2|TRBJ2-3|few
CSASTSGRRRDTQYF
TGCAGTGCTAGTACCAGCGGGAGGCGGAGAGATACGCAGTATTTT
>TRBV5-1|.|TRBJ2-3|many
CASSSIPLDTQYF
TGCGCCAGCAGCTCGATACCTTTAGATACGCAGTATTTT
>TRBV5-1|.|TRBJ1-2|many
CASRTLNYGYTF
TGCGCCAGCAGGACCCTTAACTATGGCTACACCTTC
>TRBV4-1|.|TRBJ1-2|.
CASSQVGLGGYTF
TGCGCCAGCAGCCAAGTGGGTTTGGGCGGCTACACCTTC
>TRBV7-2|TRBD2|TRBJ2-7|few
CASSRRTSGNYEQYF
TGTGCCAGCAGCCGTAGGACTAGCGGGAACTACGAGCAGTACTTC
>TRBV7-6|TRBD2|TRBJ2-1|many
CASSPGLAYEQFF
TGTGCCAGCAGCCCGGGACTAGCCTATGAGCAGTTCTTC
>TRBV7-6|.|TRBJ2-2|.
CASSLDPGTGELFF
TGTGCCAGCAGCTTGGATCCAGGGACCGGGGAGCTGTTTTTT
>TRBV5-1|.|TRBJ2-5|.
CASSLVGPYYREETQYF
TGCGCCAGCAGCTTGGTGGGTCCATATTACAGAGAAGAGACCCAGTACTTC
>TRBV30|.|TRBJ2-5|.
CAWGPYQETQYF
TGTGCCTGGGGACCGTACCAAGAGACCCAGTACTTC
>TRBV20-1|.|TRBJ2-1|.
CSARTPGSLFSYNEQFF
TGCAGTGCTAGGACCCCAGGGTCCCTCTTCTCCTACAATGAGCAGTTCTTC
>TRBV7-3|TRBD2|TRBJ2-1|few
CAVNGTSLKKISYNEQFF
TGTGCCGTCAACGGGACTAGCTTAAAAAAAATCTCCTACAATGAGCAGTTCTTC
>TRBV19|.|TRBJ2-2|.
CASSLQGVSNTGELFF
TGTGCCAGTAGCCTGCAGGGTGTTTCGAACACCGGGGAGCTGTTTTTT
>TRBV29-1|.|TRBJ2-1|few
CSVGEAEQFF
TGCAGCGTTGGGGAGGCTGAGCAGTTCTTC
>TRBV12-3/TRBV12-4|.|TRBJ2-1|many
CASSSLWSSYNEQFF
TGTGCCAGCAGTTCCCTATGGAGCTCCTACAATGAGCAGTTCTTC
>TRBV12-3/TRBV12-4|TRBD1|TRBJ2-7|few
CASRPTGAADEQYF
TGTGCCAGCAGACCTACAGGGGCTGCAGACGAGCAGTACTTC
>TRBV7-2|.|TRBJ1-2|many
CASSLGPANYGYTF
TGTGCCAGCAGCTTAGGACCAGCTAACTATGGCTACACCTTC
>TRBV7-2|.|TRBJ2-5|few
CASSLDGGQETQYF
TGTGCCAGCAGCTTAGATGGAGGTCAAGAGACCCAGTACTTC
>TRBV20-1|.|TRBJ2-7|many
CSAPHWGSPYEQYF
TGCAGTGCCCCTCACTGGGGGTCCCCCTACGAGCAGTACTTC
>TRBV20-1|.|TRBJ2-1|many
CSAVLTGPNNEQFF
TGCAGTGCAGTCCTTACGGGGCCCAACAATGAGCAGTTCTTC
>TRBV21-1|.|TRBJ1-2|many
CASSCTARTVYGYTF
TGTGCCAGCAGCTGCACCGCCCGGACAGTATATGGCTACACCTTC
>TRBV20-1|.|TRBJ1-1|many
CSVLTGENTEAFF
TGCAGTGTTTTGACTGGAGAGAACACTGAAGCTTTCTTT
>TRBV5-5|TRBD1|TRBJ1-2|.
CASSHLRDRPFYGYTF
TGTGCCAGCAGTCATCTCCGGGACAGACCTTTCTATGGCTACACCTTC
>TRBV7-2|.|TRBJ1-2|.
CASSPLAYGYTF
TGTGCCAGCAGCCCCCTCGCCTATGGCTACACCTTC
>TRBV12-3/TRBV12-4|TRBD1|TRBJ1-2|many
CASSFGQGGGYTF
TGTGCCAGCAGTTTCGGACAGGGCGGTGGCTACACCTTC
>TRBV19|TRBD2|TRBJ2-1|many
CASSIGRVDYNEQFF
TGTGCCAGTAGCATCGGGAGGGTGGACTACAATGAGCAGTTCTTC
>TRBV10-3|TRBD2|TRBJ2-3|few
CAISTRTGRGADTQYF
TGTGCCATCAGTACCCGGACCGGGAGGGGAGCTGATACGCAGTATTTT
>TRBV4-1|.|TRBJ2-7|few
CASSQHTGPGTGYEQYF
TGCGCCAGCAGCCAACATACGGGTCCCGGTACCGGCTACGAGCAGTACTTC
>TRBV28|TRBD1|TRBJ2-5|few
CASSPPGQGETQYF
TGTGCCAGCAGTCCCCCGGGACAGGGAGAGACCCAGTACTTC
>TRBV28|.|TRBJ1-1|.
CASSFGAPPAVVF
TGTGCCAGCAGTTTCGGGGCCCCCCCAGCCGTTGTCTTT
>TRBV7-9|.|TRBJ1-2|many
CANNPPGQEGYTF
TGTGCCAACAACCCTCCGGGACAAGAAGGCTACACCTTC
>TRBV10-3|.|TRBJ2-3|.
CAISPGPETDTQYF
TGTGCCATCAGTCCGGGCCCCGAGACAGATACGCAGTATTTT